These 2 T cell receptor beta chains share one sample of origin, sequenced in a study of shared clonotypes between healthy human individuals. The method was immunoSEQ multiplex PCR; TCRdb's version includes in-frame clones alone and lacks a portion of them. The data show about 670,000 clones, 72% seen once. Material: memory CD4+ T cells sorted from blood. The subset: CD45RA-negative fraction. The receptor source for this set is a woman aged 25-40 years in good health.

The V and J genes are TRBV18 and TRBJ1-4; D is ambiguous. This CDR3 contains 15 residues. V gave up 0 bases and J gave up 5 bases, with 10 bases separating them. Per germline, CDR1 KGHSH and CDR2 LQKENI. Here the CDR3 reads CASSPPSPENEKLFF. CDR3 nucleotides: TGTGCCAGCTCACCACCGAGTCCCGAGAATGAAAAACTGTTTTTT.

The V call is TRBV7-2, the J call TRBJ1-1; D not resolved. The CDR3 consists of 15 residues. The ends were cut back, 6 bases at V and 6 bases at J, with 20 bases in the middle. Germline V CDR1 and CDR2: SGHTA, FQGNSA. CDR3: CASRPAQRMRAEAFF. CDR3 DNA sequence: TGTGCCAGCAGGCCAGCACAGAGAATGCGGGCTGAAGCTTTCTTT.